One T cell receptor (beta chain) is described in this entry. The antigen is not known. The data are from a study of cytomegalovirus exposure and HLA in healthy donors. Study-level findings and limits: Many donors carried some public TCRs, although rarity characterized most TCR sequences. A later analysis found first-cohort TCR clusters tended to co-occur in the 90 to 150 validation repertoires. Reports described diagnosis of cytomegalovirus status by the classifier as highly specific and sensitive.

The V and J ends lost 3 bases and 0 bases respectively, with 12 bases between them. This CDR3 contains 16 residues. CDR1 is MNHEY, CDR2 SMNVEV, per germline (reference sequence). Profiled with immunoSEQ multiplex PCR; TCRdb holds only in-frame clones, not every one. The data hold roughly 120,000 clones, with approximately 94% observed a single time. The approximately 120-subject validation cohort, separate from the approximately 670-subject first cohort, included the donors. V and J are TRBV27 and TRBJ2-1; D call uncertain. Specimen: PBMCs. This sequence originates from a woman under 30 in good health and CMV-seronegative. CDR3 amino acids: CASSFSPLYSYNEQFF. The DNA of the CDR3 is TGTGCCAGCAGTTTTTCCCCCCTTTACTCCTACAATGAGCAGTTCTTC.